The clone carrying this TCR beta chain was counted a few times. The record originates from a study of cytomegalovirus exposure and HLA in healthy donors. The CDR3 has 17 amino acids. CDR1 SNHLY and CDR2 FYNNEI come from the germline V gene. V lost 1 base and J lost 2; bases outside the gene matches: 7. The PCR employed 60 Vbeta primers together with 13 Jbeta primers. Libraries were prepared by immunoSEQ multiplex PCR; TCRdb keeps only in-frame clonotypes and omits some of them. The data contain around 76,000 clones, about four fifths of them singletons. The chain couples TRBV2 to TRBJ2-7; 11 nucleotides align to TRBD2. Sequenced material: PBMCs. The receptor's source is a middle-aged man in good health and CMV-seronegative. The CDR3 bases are TGTGCCAGCAGTGAAGAGGGGACTAGCGGAGGAACCTACGAGCAGTACTTC. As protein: CASSEEGTSGGTYEQYF.